This TCR beta chain comes out of a study of PD-L1 blockade in urothelial cancer. At the level of the study: Patients commenced intravenous atezolizumab, 1,200 mg every 3 weeks, in about 2014.

Trimming at V came to 0 bases and at J to 4 bases, leaving 9 bases not matched to a gene. Germline assignment: CDR1 SGDLS and CDR2 YYNGEE. This CDR3 is built from 17 residues. Method: immunoSEQ multiplex PCR; TCRdb's copy keeps in-frame clones and lacks some. The sample yields about 45,000 clones, around 88% seen once. The chain links TRBV9 to TRBJ2-2; TRBD2 matches 7 bases. Source: PBMCs, taken around atezolizumab (anti-PD-L1) treatment. The sequence derives from a man aged 80 or over with urothelial cancer. Here the CDR3 reads CASSVEFGGSLTGELFF. Written as DNA, the CDR3 is TGTGCCAGCAGCGTAGAGTTTGGCGGGAGCCTCACCGGGGAGCTGTTTTTT.